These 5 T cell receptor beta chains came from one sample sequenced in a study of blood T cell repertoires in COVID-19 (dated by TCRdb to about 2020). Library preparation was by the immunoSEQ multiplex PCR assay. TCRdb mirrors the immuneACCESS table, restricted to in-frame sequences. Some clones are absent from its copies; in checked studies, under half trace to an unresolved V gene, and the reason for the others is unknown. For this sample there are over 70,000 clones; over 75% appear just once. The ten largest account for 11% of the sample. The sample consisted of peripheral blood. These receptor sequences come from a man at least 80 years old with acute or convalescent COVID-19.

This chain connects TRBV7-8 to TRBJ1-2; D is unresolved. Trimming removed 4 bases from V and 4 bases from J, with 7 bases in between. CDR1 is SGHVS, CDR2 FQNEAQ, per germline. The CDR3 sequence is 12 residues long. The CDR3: CASSSTGYGYTF. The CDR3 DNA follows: TGTGCCAGCAGCTCCACGGGCTATGGCTACACCTTC.

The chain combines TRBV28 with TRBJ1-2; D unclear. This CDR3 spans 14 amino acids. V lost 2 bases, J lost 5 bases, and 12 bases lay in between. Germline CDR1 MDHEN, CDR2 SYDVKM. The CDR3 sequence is CASSLVGRGYGYTF. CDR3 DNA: TGTGCCAGCAGTTTAGTCGGCCGAGGGTATGGCTACACCTTC.

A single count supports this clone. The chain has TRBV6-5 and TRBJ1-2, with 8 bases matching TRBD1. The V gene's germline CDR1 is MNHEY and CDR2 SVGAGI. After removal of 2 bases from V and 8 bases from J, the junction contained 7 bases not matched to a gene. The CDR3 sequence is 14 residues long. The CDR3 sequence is CASSYADRAEGYTF. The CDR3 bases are TGTGCCAGCAGTTACGCGGACAGGGCGGAAGGCTACACCTTC.

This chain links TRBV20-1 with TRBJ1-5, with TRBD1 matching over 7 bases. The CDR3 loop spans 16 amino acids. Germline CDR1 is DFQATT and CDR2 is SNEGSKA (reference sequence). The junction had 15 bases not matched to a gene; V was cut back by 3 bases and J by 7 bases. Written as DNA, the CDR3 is TGCAGTGCTAGTAAAAGTGACAGGGTTATCGAACAGCCCCAGCATTTT. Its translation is CSASKSDRVIEQPQHF.

In DNA, the CDR3 is TGTGCCAGCACTCCGGGCGGACAGGGTAACACTGAAGCTTTCTTT. It translates to CASTPGGQGNTEAFF. This chain joins TRBV28 and TRBJ1-1, with 8 nucleotides matching TRBD1. CDR1 is MDHEN and CDR2 is SYDVKM in the germline V gene. J was trimmed by 2 bases and V by 7 bases; bases with no gene match: 9. The length of the CDR3 is 15 residues.